Presented here are 21 T cell receptor beta chains from one specimen sequenced in a study of regulatory dendritic cells for organ transplantation. Profiling relied on immunoSEQ multiplex PCR, and the TCRdb table lists in-frame clones only, not all of them. The table includes 20,000 to 25,000 clones, about 70% detected once. The sequenced sample consisted of memory CD4+ T cells from blood. Subset indicated: CD45RO+ memory T cells. The receptors originated from a human donor in good health.

The chain employs TRBV27 and TRBJ1-3, with D possibly being TRBD1 (5 bases). V gave up 4 bases and J gave up 4 bases, with 8 bases separating them. This CDR3 region has 13 residues. CDR1 MNHEY and CDR2 SMNVEV come from the germline V gene (reference sequence). CDR3 nucleotides: TGTGCCAGCAGTTCTCAGGGAGGAAACACCATATATTTT. Translated: CASSSQGGNTIYF.

This clone appeared a few times. V is TRBV4-1 and J is TRBJ1-1; D is unresolved. Germline lookup yields CDR1 MGHRA and CDR2 YSYEKL. CDR3 size: 15 residues. Trimming removed 4 bases at V and 0 bases at J, with 12 bases between. The DNA of the CDR3 is TGCGCCAGCAGCCGAGAACAGAGCATGAACACTGAAGCTTTCTTT. The encoded protein is CASSREQSMNTEAFF.

This rearrangement joins TRBV10-1 to TRBJ2-3, with 9 nucleotides matching TRBD2. Trimming took 2 bases from V and 0 from J; bases not matched to a gene: 9. Germline V gene data show CDR1 as WNHNN and CDR2 as SYGVQD (reference sequence). This CDR3 region has 18 residues. CDR3 bases: TGCGCCAGCAGTGAGGTGCTAGCGGGGCCGACTAGCACAGATACGCAGTATTTT. Amino acids: CASSEVLAGPTSTDTQYF.

This clone was seen a handful of times. V gene TRBV2 combines with J gene TRBJ1-5; weak D call: TRBD1 (6 bases). The CDR3 has 14 amino acids. In germline, CDR1 is SNHLY, CDR2 FYNNEI. V dropped 6 bases and J dropped 6 bases, with 15 bases sitting between them. The CDR3 nucleotides are TGTGCCAGCAGGGATACAGGGCCGGGTCAGCCCCAGCATTTT. It translates to CASRDTGPGQPQHF.

The J gene is TRBJ2-5, the V gene TRBV7-3; D gene ambiguous. V lost 4 bases and J lost 4, with 10 bases in between. Germline lookup yields CDR1 SGHTA and CDR2 FQGTGA. The CDR3 loop spans 13 amino acids. The chain's CDR3 is CASSSTTRETQYF. CDR3 in DNA: TGTGCCAGCAGCTCCACCACGCGAGAGACCCAGTACTTC.

The chain is built from TRBV7-2 and TRBJ2-2; D is undetermined. V was cut by 1 base and J by 7 bases, with 4 bases left in between. The CDR3 has 12 amino acids. The germline V gene encodes CDR1 SGHTA and CDR2 FQGNSA. CDR3 coding DNA: TGTGCCAGCAGCTTAGAGCTCGGGGAGCTGTTTTTT. It is translated as CASSLELGELFF.

This clone was counted once. V and J are TRBV6-1 and TRBJ2-1; TRBD2 matches 7 bases. CDR1 and CDR2 (germline): MNHNS, SASEGT. This CDR3 region has 14 residues. V gave up 7 bases and J gave up 6 bases; unmatched junction bases: 9. The CDR3 nucleotides are TGTGCCAGCATGGAACTAGCGTGGGGCAATGAGCAGTTCTTC. It specifies CASMELAWGNEQFF.

This sequence joins TRBV5-1 and TRBJ1-2; 8 nucleotides match TRBD1. Per the germline V gene, CDR1 is SGHRS and CDR2 is YFSETQ. V dropped 4 bases and J dropped 1; count of bases not matched to a gene: 6. CDR3 length: 15 residues. The DNA for the CDR3 is TGCGCCAGCAGCGAGGGGACAGGTAATAACTATGGCTACACCTTC. It translates to CASSEGTGNNYGYTF. The whole variable domain, filled in from reference TRBV5-1 and TRBJ1-2, reads KAGVTQTPRYLIKTRGQQVTLSCSPISGHRSVSWYQQTPGQGLQFLFEYFSETQRNKGNFPGRFSGRQFSNSRSEMNVSTLELGDSALYLCASSEGTGNNYGYTFGSGTRLTVV.

The rearrangement uses TRBV7-2 and TRBJ2-3; TRBD2 aligns across 7 bases. The CDR3 spans 16 residues. The V gene's germline CDR1 is SGHTA and CDR2 FQGNSA. The junction had 6 bases not matched to a gene; V was cut back by 2 bases and J by 1 base. The CDR3 DNA sequence: TGTGCCAGCAGCTTACGTGGGGGGGGAGGCACAGATACGCAGTATTTT. This encodes CASSLRGGGGTDTQYF.

The CDR3, as DNA: TGTGCCAGCTCAAGGGGCAGGACGAACACCGGGGAGCTGTTTTTT. Its protein is CASSRGRTNTGELFF. The chain combines TRBV27 with TRBJ2-2; tentatively, D is TRBD1 (5 bases). Per germline, CDR1 MNHEY and CDR2 SMNVEV (reference sequence). V lost 8 bases, J lost 0 bases, and 13 bases lay in between. The CDR3 consists of 15 residues.

The rearrangement links TRBV9 to TRBJ2-7; the match to TRBD2 covers 8 bases. The junction had 7 bases not matched to a gene; V was cut back by 2 bases and J by 0 bases. Germline V gene data show CDR1 as SGDLS and CDR2 as YYNGEE. The length of the CDR3 is 16 residues. CDR3 nucleotide sequence: TGTGCCAGCAGCGTCGGGGGGGGCGGGAGCTCCTACGAGCAGTACTTC. This translates into CASSVGGGGSSYEQYF.

This chain connects TRBV7-9 to TRBJ2-1; TRBD2 might be the D (5 bases). Germline V lookup: CDR1 SEHNR, CDR2 FQNEAQ (reference sequence). The length of the CDR3 is 9 residues. The V end was cut by 11 bases, the J end by 8 bases, with 7 bases between. The CDR3, as DNA: TGTGCCCACGGGGATGAGCAGTTCTTC. It translates to CAHGDEQFF.

This CDR3 reads CSALGSHEQYF. CDR3 coding DNA: TGCAGTGCCCTGGGGAGCCACGAGCAGTACTTC. The V call is TRBV20-1, the J call TRBJ2-7; weak D call: TRBD2 (5 bases). CDR1 DFQATT and CDR2 SNEGSKA come from the germline V gene (reference sequence). V lost 6 bases, J lost 5 bases, and 11 bases lay in between. CDR3 length: 11 residues.

CDR3 nucleotide sequence: TGCGCCCGCATCGGGTTTTGGCAGGGGAGATACAATGAGCAGTTCTTC. This sequence encodes CARIGFWQGRYNEQFF. This chain joins TRBV23-1 and TRBJ2-1, with a tentative D call TRBD1 (6 bases). TRBV23-1 is classed as an ORF, of uncertain function. Trimming shortened V by 11 bases and J by 4 bases, and 24 bases separated the two germline ends. The CDR3 runs 16 residues.

This clone was seen once. This chain connects TRBV28 to TRBJ1-2; TRBD1 aligns across 7 bases. V lost 8 bases, J lost 5 bases, and 5 bases stayed unmatched. Germline V gives CDR1 MDHEN, CDR2 SYDVKM. This CDR3 region has 12 residues. The CDR3 sequence is CASLKQGYGYTF. CDR3 DNA sequence: TGTGCCAGCCTCAAACAGGGGTATGGCTACACCTTC.

The chain is built from TRBV6-5 and TRBJ2-1; 11 bases align to TRBD1. This CDR3 is built from 13 residues. CDR1 MNHEY and CDR2 SVGAGI come from the germline V gene. V lost 6 bases, J lost 14 bases, and 9 bases stayed unmatched. DNA of the CDR3: TGTGCCAGCAGCCGGACAGGGGGCTTCGAGAAGTTCTTC. Amino acids: CASSRTGGFEKFF.

The chain employs TRBV9 and TRBJ2-2; 13 bases are a match to TRBD2. The germline V gene has CDR1 SGDLS and CDR2 YYNGEE. V trimming: 3 bases; J trimming: 7 bases; junction bases outside the gene matches: 9. The CDR3 runs 17 residues. CDR3 region: CASSEPGTSGVGGELFF. For the CDR3, the DNA is TGTGCCAGCAGCGAGCCGGGGACTAGCGGGGTAGGCGGGGAGCTGTTTTTT.

The chain has TRBV7-9 and TRBJ1-6; no clear D gene. Trimming stripped 6 bases from V and 2 bases from J, with 11 bases between. The CDR3 loop spans 15 amino acids. Germline V gives CDR1 SEHNR, CDR2 FQNEAQ (reference sequence). The CDR3 region is CASRLSGTYNSPLHF. The CDR3 DNA reads as TGTGCCAGCAGATTGTCGGGGACCTATAATTCACCCCTCCACTTT.

This clone was picked up one time. This chain links TRBV7-9 with TRBJ1-4; D perhaps matches TRBD1 (5 bases). This CDR3 has 14 amino acids. Between the trimmed V and J ends, which lost 3 bases and 7 bases, there was a span of 12 bases. Germline V CDR1 and CDR2: SEHNR, FQNEAQ (reference sequence). The CDR3 DNA follows: TGTGCCAGCAGCTTGAGTCAGGGTTTTGAAAAACTGTTTTTT. Translated: CASSLSQGFEKLFF.

The V call is TRBV5-1, the J call TRBJ1-2; 8 positions agree with TRBD1. The CDR3 is 13 amino acids. Trimming cost V 4 bases and J 8 bases; bases outside gene matches: 7. Germline CDR1 SGHRS, CDR2 YFSETQ. Written as DNA, the CDR3 is TGCGCCAGCAGCCAGACAGGGGAAGAGGGCTACACCTTC. It yields the protein CASSQTGEEGYTF.

The chain recombines TRBV6-1 with TRBJ1-2; TRBD1 aligns across 9 bases. The CDR3 is 14 residues long. The trim removed 5 bases at V and 8 bases at J, leaving 9 bases unmatched. CDR1 MNHNS and CDR2 SASEGT come from the germline V gene. The CDR3 reads CASSSDRGSGGYTF. The CDR3 DNA is TGTGCCAGCAGTTCGGACAGGGGTAGCGGCGGCTACACCTTC.